Sequencing of this T cell receptor beta chain was carried out in a study of T cell responses to AZD1222 COVID-19 vaccine. Overall study findings and caveats: Repertoire sampling occurred only after the peak T cell response. It should be noted that donors were predominantly white British and more often female, and clonal diversity was possibly underestimated.

The table came from immunoSEQ multiplex PCR; TCRdb's copy has only in-frame clones and leaves some out. The table records more than 140,000 clones, 70% to 90% of them present only once. The CDR3 loop spans 14 amino acids. CDR1 and CDR2 from the germline V gene are MNHNY and SVGAGI (reference sequence). Trimming at V came to 7 bases and at J to 1 base, leaving 3 bases not matched to a gene. In regard to this clone: Antigen specificity is unknown.

V usage is TRBV6-6 and J usage is TRBJ1-5, with 8 bases fitting TRBD1. Material: peripheral blood, obtained on day 0 of MenACWY control vaccination. This receptor was obtained from an adult in good health. CDR3 sequence (DNA): TGTGCCAGCATTGACAGGGGCAGCAATCAGCCCCAGCATTTT. It codes for CASIDRGSNQPQHF.